The source of this T cell receptor (beta chain) is a study of CD8 T cells in ankylosing spondylitis (dated by TCRdb to about 2017). Notes on the research overall: T cell receptor beta repertoires were profiled in healthy donors and ankylosing spondylitis patients so that disease-linked TCR variants could be found. The whole study cohort included over 85 healthy donors and 25 ankylosing spondylitis patients. Peripheral blood was sampled, and synovial fluid was additionally collected from ankylosing spondylitis patients.

Here V drops 2 bases and J drops 5 bases, and the junction holds 7 bases not matched to any gene. The CDR3 numbers 15 residues from cysteine through phenylalanine. The only DNA kept is the CDR3, 45 bases in frame from the first base. Sequences MDHEN (CDR1) and SYDVKM (CDR2) are obtained from the germline V gene. This clonotype showed up many times. This receptor's antigen is unknown. It has no much larger one-base neighbor in the sample; base qualities were not kept. Sequencing instrument: Illumina HiSeq 2500. Quantitative 5'-RACE with molecular barcodes was used to prepare TCR beta libraries. In the paper's pipeline: A new computational method, built on a probabilistic model of VDJ rearrangement, was used to identify disease-linked TCR variants. TCRdb took the public reads, trimmed them with fastp at Q25, ran MiXCR for clone calling and kept in-frame beta chains. Every distinct CDR3 protein forms one entry, paired with its most common genes and DNA. The V and J calls here are based on TCRdb, not the publication. The sample includes 450,000 to 550,000 distinct CDR3 sequences, with about 5% observed a single time. The leading ten clones occupy under 4.5% of the sample.

Beyond this particular receptor, the publication reports: The disease-linked clones were reported as significantly enriched in matched synovial fluid samples from ankylosing spondylitis patients. Some of the motif variants had been reported before in the synovial fluid and blood of reactive arthritis patients, a finding that suggests common disease-initiation mechanisms. A CD8+ phenotype was shown by the disease-linked clones, which were found at relatively low frequencies in peripheral blood. Blood from ankylosing spondylitis patients appeared to be characterized by a TCR beta motif composed of eight or nine highly homologous amino acid variants.

The sequence is built from TRBV28 and TRBJ2-5; TRBD2 lines up with 8 middle nucleotides. Sequenced: blood, either unsorted or a sorted T cell fraction (not recorded which). This receptor was obtained from a male donor with ankylosing spondylitis. The DNA reads as follows: TGTGCCAGCAGTTTAAAAAGGACTAGCCTTGAGACCCAGTACTTC. It encodes CASSLKRTSLETQYF. When the CDR3 is completed using the reference TRBV28 and TRBJ2-5 genes on either side, the full variable domain is DVKVTQSSRYLVKRTGEKVFLECVQDMDHENMFWYRQDPGLGLRLIYFSYDVKMKEKGDIPEGYSVSREKKERFSLILESASTNQTSMYLCASSLKRTSLETQYFGPGTRLLVL.